Shown below are 12 T cell receptor beta chains from a single sample sequenced in a study of immune evolution from preneoplasia to lung adenocarcinoma. Produced via immunoSEQ multiplex PCR; TCRdb's table is partial and in-frame only. The sample lists 6,000 to 8,000 clones, almost 80% occurring once. Material for sequencing was FFPE adjacent normal lung tissue. The receptor set was obtained from a person aged 65-85 years with lung adenocarcinoma.

This clone was detected a few times. This chain joins TRBV7-2 and TRBJ1-5; D gene ambiguous. The CDR3 has 11 residues. V shed 3 bases and J shed 10 bases, with 7 bases lying between them. Germline lookup yields CDR1 SGHTA and CDR2 FQGNSA. DNA of the CDR3: TGTGCCAGCAGCTTGTGGGGACCCCAGCATTTT. This encodes CASSLWGPQHF.

The chain carries TRBV2 and TRBJ2-7; the D gene is possibly TRBD2 (5 bases). There are 12 residues in the CDR3. Germline-derived CDR1 and CDR2 are SNHLY and FYNNEI. Trimming removed 6 bases from V and 5 bases from J, with 11 bases in between. CDR3: CASSGLPNEQYF. The CDR3 bases are TGTGCCAGCAGCGGACTGCCTAACGAGCAGTACTTC.

The CDR3 DNA follows: TGCGCCAGCAGCCAAGATCCCCCGGGGCCCTACGAGCAGTACTTC. As protein: CASSQDPPGPYEQYF. J is TRBJ2-7 and V is TRBV4-1, with D tentatively TRBD1 or TRBD2 (5 bases each). V gave up 0 bases and J gave up 2 bases, with 11 bases separating them. The CDR3 has 15 residues. Looked up from germline, CDR1 is MGHRA and CDR2 is YSYEKL.

The gene calls are TRBV4-2 and TRBJ1-6; D unresolved. CDR1 and CDR2 from the germline V gene are LGHNA and YNFKEQ. The ends were cut back, 1 base at V and 6 bases at J, with 19 bases in the middle. The CDR3 sequence is 18 residues long. This CDR3 reads CASSQVVSASPINSPLHF. The CDR3 DNA reads TGTGCCAGCAGCCAAGTTGTAAGCGCAAGTCCCATTAATTCACCCCTCCACTTT.

J is TRBJ1-1 and V is TRBV5-1, with no clear D. With 2 bases removed from V and 1 base from J, the gap between germline ends came to 6 bases. In germline, CDR1 is SGHRS, CDR2 YFSETQ. The CDR3 consists of 13 residues. CDR3 coding DNA: TGCGCCAGCAGCTTATGGGGGAACACTGAAGCTTTCTTT. This sequence encodes CASSLWGNTEAFF.

This clone occurred a few times. The genes are TRBV7-6 and TRBJ1-2; perhaps TRBD1 as D (6 bases). The CDR3 has 16 residues. CDR1 and CDR2 (germline): SGHVS, FNYEAQ. V lost 1 base and J lost 6, with 18 bases in between. The CDR3 loop reads CASSLGGAGTEDGYTF. The CDR3 nucleotides read TGTGCCAGCAGCTTAGGGGGGGCAGGTACGGAAGATGGCTACACCTTC. Drawing the rest from reference TRBV7-6 and TRBJ1-2, the complete variable domain is GAGVSQSPRYKVTKRGQDVALRCDPISGHVSLYWYRQALGQGPEFLTYFNYEAQQDKSGLPNDRFSAERPEGSISTLTIQRTEQRDSAMYRCASSLGGAGTEDGYTFGSGTRLTVV.

The chain carries TRBV9 and TRBJ1-1; TRBD1 might be the D (5 bases). CDR3 length: 15 residues. The V gene lost 0 bases and the J gene lost 3 bases, with 12 bases spanning the gap. Germline V gene sequence: CDR1 SGDLS, CDR2 YYNGEE. CDR3 DNA: TGTGCCAGCAGCGTAGGAGGGGTGGGGTACACTGAAGCTTTCTTT. Its translation: CASSVGGVGYTEAFF. Combining the CDR3 with reference TRBV9 and TRBJ1-1 gives the whole variable domain DSGVTQTPKHLITATGQRVTLRCSPRSGDLSVYWYQQSLDQGLQFLIQYYNGEERAKGNILERFSAQQFPDLHSELNLSSLELGDSALYFCASSVGGVGYTEAFFGQGTRLTVV.

This rearrangement joins TRBV9 to TRBJ2-5, with a tentative D call TRBD2 (6 bases). The CDR3 runs to 13 residues. The ends were cut back, 4 bases at V and 5 bases at J, with 12 bases in the middle. Per germline, CDR1 SGDLS and CDR2 YYNGEE. Here the CDR3 DNA reads TGTGCCAGCAGCAGGGACTTCCGGGAGACCCAGTACTTC. This sequence encodes CASSRDFRETQYF.

This clone has a single count. V gene TRBV28 combines with J gene TRBJ1-5; TRBD1 aligns across 9 bases. In germline, CDR1 is MDHEN, CDR2 SYDVKM. V dropped 1 base and J dropped 6; count of bases not matched to a gene: 4. The CDR3 extends over 15 amino acids. As DNA, the CDR3 is TGTGCCAGCAGTTTATTTACAGGGGGCATTCAGCCCCAGCATTTT. It specifies CASSLFTGGIQPQHF.

This sequence joins TRBV5-6 and TRBJ2-2; 8 positions match TRBD2. CDR1 SGHDT and CDR2 YYEEEE come from the germline V gene. The CDR3 consists of 18 residues. V lost 0 bases to trimming and J lost 5 bases; unmatched junction nucleotides: 12. CDR3 sequence reads: CASSLARGSGIVTGELFF. The DNA of the CDR3 is TGTGCCAGCAGCTTGGCCAGGGGTAGCGGGATCGTTACCGGGGAGCTGTTTTTT. Based on the CDR3 plus reference TRBV5-6 and TRBJ2-2, the full variable domain is DAGVTQSPTHLIKTRGQQVTLRCSPKSGHDTVSWYQQALGQGPQFIFQYYEEEERQRGNFPDRFSGHQFPNYSSELNVNALLLGDSALYLCASSLARGSGIVTGELFFGEGSRLTVL.

This clone was seen a few times. This chain connects TRBV7-2 to TRBJ2-3; D possibly corresponds to TRBD2 (7 bases). Trimming pared 0 bases from V and 6 bases from J, leaving 16 bases between. CDR3 length equals 16 residues. Germline lookup yields CDR1 SGHTA and CDR2 FQGNSA. This chain's CDR3 is CASSLAGGPNEDTQYF. CDR3 in DNA: TGTGCCAGCAGCTTAGCGGGGGGGCCGAATGAGGATACGCAGTATTTT.

The V call is TRBV30, the J call TRBJ1-1, with 11 bases matching TRBD1. Germline trimming cut 5 bases from V and 6 bases from J; bases unmatched to any gene: 5. CDR3 length equals 13 residues. Germline V gene data show CDR1 as GTSNPN and CDR2 as SVGIG (reference sequence). The CDR3 coding sequence is TGTGCCTGGGGACAGGGGGCTGGAGCTGAAGCTTTCTTT. Amino acid sequence: CAWGQGAGAEAFF.